These T cell receptor beta chains were read from a single sample in a study of blood T cells in healthy people across ages. TCRdb fed the 5' RACE reads into MiXCR, producing one record per CDR3 protein. In the table there are about 700,000 distinct CDR3 sequences, 32% of which are singletons. The material sequenced was blood. These receptors came from a woman of 80 years or more in good health. CDR3s include the opening cysteine and the closing phenylalanine or tryptophan. The D gene is left open where the match is weak. The size field is filled for only some rows; it gives once, few, many or a size class.

DNA: TGTGCCAGCAGCTTGACTCCCGGGACAGGGGGGGATGAGCAGTTCTTC; CDR3: CASSLTPGTGGDEQFF; J: TRBJ2-1; D: TRBD1; size: many; V: TRBV5-5
DNA: TGTGCCAGCAGCGTAGCACAGGGCGGTGAGCAGTACTTC; CDR3: CASSVAQGGEQYF; J: TRBJ2-7; D: .; size: many; V: TRBV9
DNA: TGTGCCAGCACCCCAAGCGGGGTAAATAATGAAAAACTGTTTTTT; CDR3: CASTPSGVNNEKLFF; J: TRBJ1-4; D: .; size: many; V: TRBV7-2
DNA: TGCGCCAGCAGCTTGGGCCGGGGTGCGACCGGGGAGCTGTTTTTT; CDR3: CASSLGRGATGELFF; J: TRBJ2-2; D: .; size: .; V: TRBV5-1
DNA: TGTGCCAGCAGTGATGGTTACTATGGCTACACCTTC; CDR3: CASSDGYYGYTF; J: TRBJ1-2; D: .; size: few; V: TRBV2
DNA: TGCAGTGCTAGAGCAGGGACGGGCGGGATGAACACTGAAGCTTTCTTT; CDR3: CSARAGTGGMNTEAFF; J: TRBJ1-1; D: .; size: many; V: TRBV20-1
DNA: TGCAGTGCTAGGCGTAGGGAGACCTATAATTCACCCCTCCACTTT; CDR3: CSARRRETYNSPLHF; J: TRBJ1-6; D: .; size: .; V: TRBV20-1
DNA: TGTGCCAGCAGCTTGGAAACAGACAGGGGGCGCAAAGATACGCAGTATTTT; CDR3: CASSLETDRGRKDTQYF; J: TRBJ2-3; D: TRBD1; size: .; V: TRBV11-2
DNA: TGCGCCAGCAGCCCGAACCCTTACGAGCAGTACTTC; CDR3: CASSPNPYEQYF; J: TRBJ2-7; D: .; size: .; V: TRBV4-1
DNA: TGTGCCAGCAGCTTAGGGACAGGATCCTACGAGCAGTACTTC; CDR3: CASSLGTGSYEQYF; J: TRBJ2-7; D: TRBD1; size: many; V: TRBV7-2